The TCR beta chain described here comes from a study of CD8+ T cells in alopecia areata. Study background: Tofacitinib was given for 6 to 18 months, then stopped for 6 months. Study findings and constraints: For patients receiving tofacitinib, scalp clonality and expanded CD8+ clones among the top 100 significantly decreased. Baseline CD8+ expansion's link to response remains uncertain, as there was one nonresponder.

Note on this clone: The antigen is not known. This CDR3 is also generated by other DNA sequences in the sample.

RNA extraction and reverse transcription yielded cDNA as sequencing template. Here immunoSEQ multiplex PCR was the method, and the copy in TCRdb shows in-frame clones only, minus some. Of roughly 200,000 clones listed, about three fifths are singletons. The germline gives CDR1 SNHLY, CDR2 FYNNEI. Between the trimmed V and J ends, which lost 3 bases and 3 bases, there was a span of 14 bases. The CDR3 totals 15 residues. The treatment denotes: oral pan-JAK inhibitor, 5-10 mg twice daily. Both peripheral blood and punch biopsies of lesional scalp skin were obtained from patients who had alopecia areata. This sequence was found in a human donor with alopecia areata. The source was CD4+ T cells sorted from blood, collected at week 4, from a patient treated with tofacitinib. This sequence joins TRBV2 and TRBJ1-2; weak D call: TRBD1 (5 bases). The CDR3 DNA is TGTGCCAGCAGTGAGTTCCAGGGCACCCACTATGGCTACACCTTC. Its protein product is CASSEFQGTHYGYTF.